The 31 T cell receptor beta chains below were found in one sample sequenced in a study of blood T cell repertoires in COVID-19. Method: immunoSEQ multiplex PCR; TCRdb's copy keeps in-frame clones and lacks some. The profile shows approximately 200,000 clones, roughly four fifths of them singletons. The sequenced sample consisted of PBMCs or T cells enriched from blood (not recorded which). These receptors all stem from a man in his forties who had recovered from COVID-19.

The chain employs TRBV18 and TRBJ1-1, with a possible D match to TRBD1 (5 bases). Per the germline V gene, CDR1 is KGHSH and CDR2 is LQKENI. This CDR3 comprises 14 residues. Trimming removed 3 bases at V and 1 base at J, with 9 bases between. CDR3 in amino acids: CASSPGLKNTEAFF. CDR3 DNA sequence: TGTGCCAGCTCACCGGGGCTAAAGAACACTGAAGCTTTCTTT. The full variable domain, its missing parts supplied by reference TRBV18 and TRBJ1-1, is NAGVMQNPRHLVRRRGQEARLRCSPMKGHSHVYWYRQLPEEGLKFMVYLQKENIIDESGMPKERFSAEFPKEGPSILRIQQVVRGDSAAYFCASSPGLKNTEAFFGQGTRLTVV.

This chain connects TRBV21-1 to TRBJ1-1. TRBV21-1 is a pseudogene. The CDR3 loop spans 16 amino acids. CDR3 sequence reads: CATEGTFRRMNTEAFF. The CDR3 DNA reads as TGTGCCACGGAAGGGACTTTCAGAAGAATGAACACTGAAGCTTTCTTT.

This clone occurred a few times. This chain links TRBV19 with TRBJ2-6, with 10 bases matching TRBD1. This CDR3 spans 17 amino acids. Germline-derived CDR1 and CDR2 are LNHDA and SQIVND (reference sequence). Unmatched junction bases numbered 6, after V lost 7 bases and J lost 0 bases. The CDR3 bases are TGTGCCAGTACATTCGGGGACAGGGGCTCTGGGGCCAACGTCCTGACTTTC. Protein sequence: CASTFGDRGSGANVLTF.

The genes are TRBV24-1 and TRBJ2-5, with D unclear. V lost 6 bases and J lost 2, with 15 bases in between. This CDR3 is built from 15 residues. Germline V gene sequence: CDR1 KGHDR, CDR2 SFDVKD. The CDR3 reads CATSTPGQSQETQYF. CDR3 in DNA: TGTGCCACCAGTACCCCGGGTCAATCTCAAGAGACCCAGTACTTC.

This clone was picked up a small number of times. Other nucleotide sequences in the sample specify the same CDR3. This chain links TRBV11-2 with TRBJ1-5, with TRBD1 identical over 8 bases. The CDR3 spans 13 residues. Per the germline V gene, CDR1 is SGHAT and CDR2 is FQNNGV. The V gene end was trimmed by 5 bases and the J gene end by 5 bases; junction bases not matched to a gene: 2. The CDR3 here is CASSPDRDQPQHF. CDR3 DNA: TGTGCCAGCAGCCCGGACAGGGATCAGCCCCAGCATTTT.

This rearrangement joins TRBV7-8 to TRBJ2-3, with 8 bases lining up with TRBD2. Germline CDR1 and CDR2: SGHVS and FQNEAQ. Trimming removed 6 bases from V and 1 base from J; junction bases left unmatched: 6. The CDR3 covers 15 residues. The CDR3 nucleotides read TGTGCCAGCAGACCCAAGCGGGGGCGCACAGATACGCAGTATTTT. As protein: CASRPKRGRTDTQYF.

Only a few counts were recorded for this clone. This chain connects TRBV19 to TRBJ2-5, with 7 bases identical to TRBD1. The ends lost 7 bases at V and 2 bases at J; junction bases unmatched: 4. Germline-derived CDR1 and CDR2 are LNHDA and SQIVND (reference sequence). The CDR3 spans 13 residues. In nucleotides, the CDR3 is TGTGCCAGTAAGGACAGGCCTCAAGAGACCCAGTACTTC. It codes for CASKDRPQETQYF.

The chain employs TRBV9 and TRBJ1-3; 7 bases agree with TRBD1. V dropped 6 bases and J dropped 3; count of bases not matched to a gene: 3. Germline V gene data show CDR1 as SGDLS and CDR2 as YYNGEE. This CDR3 contains 13 residues. This chain's CDR3 is CASTTGDGNTIYF. CDR3 nucleotides: TGTGCCAGCACTACAGGGGATGGAAACACCATATATTTT.

In DNA, the CDR3 is TGTGCCAGCAGCTTAGAAGCGGGGGCATTTACCTACGAGCAGTACTTC. Its translation is CASSLEAGAFTYEQYF. The chain joins TRBV11-2 to TRBJ2-7; TRBD2 matches 8 bases. V lost 0 bases and J lost 2; bases outside the gene matches: 6. CDR3 length: 16 amino acids. CDR1 and CDR2 from the germline V gene are SGHAT and FQNNGV.

The chain has TRBV5-5 and TRBJ1-4; D is unresolved. The germline gives CDR1 SGHKS, CDR2 YYEKEE (reference sequence). V was trimmed by 0 bases and J by 10 bases, leaving 13 bases between them. The CDR3 covers 14 residues. DNA for the CDR3: TGTGCCAGCAGCTTGGAGGCGAGGGCTGTAAAACTGTTTTTT. Amino acids: CASSLEARAVKLFF.

The rearrangement uses TRBV3-1 (or the pseudogene TRBV3-2) and TRBJ2-1; 8 bases are a match to TRBD2. The CDR3 consists of 13 residues. In germline, CDR1 is LGHDT, CDR2 YNNKEL (reference sequence). V lost 2 bases to trimming and J lost 14 bases; unmatched junction nucleotides: 8. Here the CDR3 DNA reads TGTGCCAGCAGCCAATCCCCGCGGGGGGATGAGTTCTTC. This sequence encodes CASSQSPRGDEFF.

This chain links TRBV19 with TRBJ2-1; TRBD2 matches 9 bases. Looked up from germline, CDR1 is LNHDA and CDR2 is SQIVND (reference sequence). V shed 1 base and J 7 bases; nucleotides not matched to a gene: 11. The CDR3 runs to 17 residues. The CDR3 spells CASSIVDAAGGPNEQFF. CDR3 in DNA: TGTGCCAGTAGTATAGTTGATGCTGCGGGAGGGCCGAATGAGCAGTTCTTC. Full variable domain (missing parts from reference TRBV19 and TRBJ2-1): DGGITQSPKYLFRKEGQNVTLSCEQNLNHDAMYWYRQDPGQGLRLIYYSQIVNDFQKGDIAEGYSVSREKKESFPLTVTSAQKNPTAFYLCASSIVDAAGGPNEQFFGPGTRLTVL.

This chain joins TRBV18 and TRBJ2-1; 11 nucleotides match TRBD2. This CDR3 contains 15 residues. Germline V gives CDR1 KGHSH, CDR2 LQKENI. V was pared by 6 bases and J by 4 bases, with 5 bases of the junction left unmatched. CDR3 DNA: TGTGCCAGCTCGACGTTAGCGGGGGGGTACAATGAGCAGTTCTTC. Its translation is CASSTLAGGYNEQFF.

V and J are TRBV30 and TRBJ2-7; D ambiguous. The CDR3 contains 10 residues. Trimming shortened V by 2 bases and J by 4 bases, and 3 bases separated the two germline ends. CDR1 and CDR2 (germline): GTSNPN, SVGIG (reference sequence). CDR3 in amino acids: CAWSYYEQYF. CDR3 DNA sequence: TGTGCCTGGAGTTATTACGAGCAGTACTTC.

V and J are TRBV4-2 and TRBJ2-1; TRBD2 agrees at 9 bases. Losses at the gene ends were 0 bases for V and 6 bases for J; bases not matched to a gene: 6. Germline V lookup: CDR1 LGHNA, CDR2 YNFKEQ. This CDR3 comprises 16 residues. CDR3 in DNA: TGTGCCAGCAGCCAAGAAGTTAGCGGGAGATCCAATGAGCAGTTCTTC. It codes for CASSQEVSGRSNEQFF.

The table lists this clone with a few counts. The chain combines TRBV7-9 with TRBJ1-1; D remains unclear. The CDR3 sequence is 15 residues long. Germline lookup yields CDR1 SEHNR and CDR2 FQNEAQ (reference sequence). The V end lost 5 bases, the J end lost 2 bases, and 15 bases lay between the germline ends. The CDR3 loop reads CASSRLGVENTEAFF. The CDR3 DNA follows: TGTGCCAGCAGCCGCCTAGGTGTAGAAAACACTGAAGCTTTCTTT.

The chain has TRBV7-9 and TRBJ2-2; 8 bases map to TRBD2. Germline-derived CDR1 and CDR2 are SEHNR and FQNEAQ (reference sequence). The CDR3 contains 17 residues. Trimming removed 5 bases from V and 5 bases from J; junction bases left unmatched: 13. The CDR3 DNA follows: TGTGCCAGCAGCACAAGCTTAGCGGGACGGGAAACCGGGGAGCTGTTTTTT. Translation: CASSTSLAGRETGELFF.

The rearrangement links TRBV19 to TRBJ1-5; TRBD1 aligns across 7 bases. Trimming at V came to 7 bases and at J to 3 bases, leaving 9 bases not matched to a gene. In germline, CDR1 is LNHDA, CDR2 SQIVND (reference sequence). CDR3 length: 15 amino acids. The CDR3 DNA is TGTGCCAGTACCAACGCAGGGGGAACCAATCAGCCCCAGCATTTT. Its protein product is CASTNAGGTNQPQHF.

The chain combines TRBV21-1 with TRBJ1-5; the table's D call, TRBD1, has no DNA check behind it. TRBV21-1 is annotated as a pseudogene. CDR3 length equals 16 residues. CDR3 residues: CASSKGNRGRGEPQHF. The CDR3 nucleotides are TGTGCCAGCAGCAAAGGAAACAGGGGGCGCGGGGAGCCCCAGCATTTT.

The chain uses TRBV12-3 or TRBV12-4 and TRBJ1-1; D possibly corresponds to TRBD1 (6 bases). With 6 bases removed from V and 5 bases from J, the gap between germline ends came to 13 bases. CDR3 length: 13 amino acids. The CDR3 loop reads CASRRRGETEAFF. The CDR3 nucleotides are TGTGCCAGCAGACGCAGGGGAGAAACTGAAGCTTTCTTT.

This sequence joins TRBV6-5 and TRBJ2-1, with D hard to call. The CDR3 sequence is 13 residues long. Trimming stripped 2 bases from V and 5 bases from J, with 7 bases between. The V gene's germline CDR1 is MNHEY and CDR2 SVGAGI. CDR3: CASSYPQNNEQFF. CDR3 bases: TGTGCCAGCAGTTACCCGCAGAACAATGAGCAGTTCTTC.

This clone was observed a few times. The chain employs TRBV4-2 and TRBJ1-3; tentative D call: TRBD1 (5 bases). CDR1 and CDR2 from the germline V gene are LGHNA and YNFKEQ. V lost 0 bases to trimming and J lost 2 bases, with 14 bases between them. This CDR3 has 17 residues. The CDR3 nucleotides are TGTGCCAGCAGCCAAGAGACCCAGGGAACAGCTGGAAACACCATATATTTT. Its protein is CASSQETQGTAGNTIYF.

A word on this clone: Other DNA sequences of this sample code for an identical CDR3. This sequence joins TRBV7-9 and TRBJ1-2; TRBD1 aligns across 7 bases. V lost 5 bases to trimming and J lost 3 bases; unmatched junction nucleotides: 3. The CDR3 runs to 13 residues. Germline assignment: CDR1 SEHNR and CDR2 FQNEAQ (reference sequence). CDR3 bases: TGTGCCAGCAGCCAAGACAGGGACTATGGCTACACCTTC. Protein sequence: CASSQDRDYGYTF.

Here the CDR3 DNA reads TGTGCCTGGGCGAGCGGCGGAGAAAACATTCAGTACTTC. It yields the protein CAWASGGENIQYF. The chain uses TRBV30 and TRBJ2-4, with D possibly TRBD2 on 5 matching bases. Per the germline V gene, CDR1 is GTSNPN and CDR2 is SVGIG (reference sequence). This CDR3 has 13 residues. Trimming stripped 5 bases from V and 5 bases from J, with 13 bases between.

This rearrangement joins TRBV7-9 to TRBJ1-2; 10 bases fit TRBD1. Per germline, CDR1 SEHNR and CDR2 FQNEAQ (reference sequence). This CDR3 spans 14 amino acids. Trimming cost V 5 bases and J 5 bases; bases outside gene matches: 5. CDR3 sequence reads: CASSTGQGRYGYTF. CDR3 DNA sequence: TGTGCCAGCAGCACGGGACAGGGGCGGTATGGCTACACCTTC.

This clone was counted only a few times. The rearrangement links TRBV10-2 to TRBJ1-2; the D is unclear. CDR1 is WSHSY and CDR2 is SAAADI in the germline V gene. This CDR3 contains 13 residues. V gave up 4 bases and J gave up 1 base, with 7 bases separating them. The CDR3 nucleotides read TGCGCCAGCAGTGTAAGAGTTAACTATGGCTACACCTTC. Protein: CASSVRVNYGYTF.

The V call is TRBV5-6, the J call TRBJ2-7; no reliable D call. The CDR3 totals 17 residues. Germline V CDR1 and CDR2: SGHDT, YYEEEE. Trimming stripped 4 bases from V and 0 bases from J, with 20 bases between. CDR3 bases: TGTGCCAGCAGCCCCCTACTCGACACTTTTAGCTCCTACGAGCAGTACTTC. This translates into CASSPLLDTFSSYEQYF.

The gene calls are TRBV5-6 and TRBJ1-2, with D perhaps matching TRBD1 (6 bases). CDR3 length: 12 amino acids. V was trimmed by 3 bases and J by 6 bases, leaving 9 bases between them. Germline lookup yields CDR1 SGHDT and CDR2 YYEEEE. The CDR3 is CASSSGADGYTF. The CDR3 nucleotides are TGTGCCAGCAGCTCAGGGGCTGATGGCTACACCTTC.

The CDR3 DNA sequence: TGTGCCAGCAGCCCTAACCCGCTGCGGGAGGGGGGGAATGAGCAGTTCTTC. This encodes CASSPNPLREGGNEQFF. The rearrangement uses TRBV3-1 (or the pseudogene TRBV3-2) and TRBJ2-1, with 9 bases lining up with TRBD2. Germline CDR1 LGHDT, CDR2 YNNKEL (reference sequence). The V and J ends lost 4 bases and 7 bases, in that order; junction bases with no gene match: 14. This CDR3 spans 17 amino acids.

The CDR3 loop reads CATSARTAQETQYF. CDR3 sequence (DNA): TGTGCCACCAGTGCCCGGACAGCACAAGAGACCCAGTACTTC. The chain links TRBV24-1 to TRBJ2-5; perhaps TRBD1 as D (6 bases). Deletions cut 5 bases from V and 2 bases from J, with 11 bases between. Germline V gene data show CDR1 as KGHDR and CDR2 as SFDVKD. The CDR3 is made up of 14 amino acids.

This clone has a single count. The V gene is TRBV2, the J gene TRBJ2-5, with 9 nucleotides matching TRBD2. The CDR3 is 13 amino acids. With V trimmed by 6 bases and J by 9 bases, 8 bases remained unmatched. Germline CDR1 is SNHLY and CDR2 is FYNNEI. The CDR3: CASRPGLASSQYF. The CDR3 region has the DNA TGTGCCAGCAGGCCGGGACTAGCCTCGTCCCAGTACTTC.